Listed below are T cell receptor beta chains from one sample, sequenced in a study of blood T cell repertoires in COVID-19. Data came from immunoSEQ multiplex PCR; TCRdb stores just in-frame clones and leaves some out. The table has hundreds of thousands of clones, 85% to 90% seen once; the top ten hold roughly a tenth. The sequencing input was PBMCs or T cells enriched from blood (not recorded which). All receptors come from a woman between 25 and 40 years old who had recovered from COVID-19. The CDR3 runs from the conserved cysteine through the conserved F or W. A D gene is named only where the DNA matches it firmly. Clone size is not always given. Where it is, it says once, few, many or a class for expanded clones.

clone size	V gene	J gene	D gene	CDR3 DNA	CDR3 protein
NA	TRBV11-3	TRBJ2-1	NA	TGTGCCAGCAGCTTCGATGGAGGGAATGAGCAGTTCTTC	CASSFDGGNEQFF
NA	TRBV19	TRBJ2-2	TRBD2	TGTGCCAGTAGTAGGGCTAGCGGGAGGTACACCGGGGAGCTGTTTTTT	CASSRASGRYTGELFF
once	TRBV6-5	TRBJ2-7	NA	TGTGCCAGCAGTTACGGACGGGACTACGAGCAGTACTTC	CASSYGRDYEQYF
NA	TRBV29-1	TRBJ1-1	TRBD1	TGCAGCGAAGCCAGGGGGGCCGATTTAGCTTTCTTT	CSEARGADLAFF
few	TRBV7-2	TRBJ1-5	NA	TGTGCCAGCAGCTTAAATCGCTATAGCAATCAGCCCCAGCATTTT	CASSLNRYSNQPQHF
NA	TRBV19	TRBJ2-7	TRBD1	TGTGCCAGTAGCGAACAGGGGGCCTCCTACGAGCAGTACTTC	CASSEQGASYEQYF
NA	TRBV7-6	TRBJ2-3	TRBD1	TGTGCCAGCAGCTTGGGGACAGGGGTGCCCACAGATACGCAGTATTTT	CASSLGTGVPTDTQYF
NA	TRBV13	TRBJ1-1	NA	TGTGCCAGTAACAGGGCATTGAGGAACACTGAAGCTTTCTTT	CASNRALRNTEAFF
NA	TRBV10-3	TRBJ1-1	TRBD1	TGTGCCATCAGGGAGACACCCGGGACAGAGAACACTGAAGCTTTCTTT	CAIRETPGTENTEAFF
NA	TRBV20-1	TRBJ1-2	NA	TGCAGTGCTAGATCAGGGTTTGGCTACACCTTC	CSARSGFGYTF
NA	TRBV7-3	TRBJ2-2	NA	TGTGCCAGCAGCCAAGGAGACAGACAGTACACCGGGGAGCTGTTTTTT	CASSQGDRQYTGELFF
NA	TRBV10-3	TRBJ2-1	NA	TGTGCCATCACGGGACTCCCCATCAACGGGCAGTTCTTC	CAITGLPINGQFF
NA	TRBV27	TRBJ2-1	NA	TGTGCCAGCAGTATACTCGATGAGCAGTTCTTC	CASSILDEQFF
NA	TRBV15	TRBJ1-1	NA	TGTGCCACCAGCAGAGATCCCCGGGACACTGAAGCTTTCTTT	CATSRDPRDTEAFF
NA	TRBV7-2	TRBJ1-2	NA	TGTGCCAGCAGCTTAAGGACAGAATATGGCTACACCTTC	CASSLRTEYGYTF
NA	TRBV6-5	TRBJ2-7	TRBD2	TGTGCCACCACCCGAGAGGCGGGAGGGCCTCACGAGCAGTACTTC	CATTREAGGPHEQYF
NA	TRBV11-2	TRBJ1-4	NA	TGTGCCAGCAGCTCCGGAGGGCCGGAAAAACTGTTTTTT	CASSSGGPEKLFF
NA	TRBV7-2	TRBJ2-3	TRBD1	TGTGCCAGCAGCTCATCAGGGGGCAGCACAGATACGCAGTATTTT	CASSSSGGSTDTQYF
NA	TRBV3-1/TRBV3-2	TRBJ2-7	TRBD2	TGTGCCAGCAGCCACGGGACTAGCGGAACTTACGAGCAGTACTTC	CASSHGTSGTYEQYF
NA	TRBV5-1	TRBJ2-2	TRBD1	TGCGCCAGCAGCTTGGGGCCCGGGACAGGGGCCGGGGAGCTGTTTTTT	CASSLGPGTGAGELFF
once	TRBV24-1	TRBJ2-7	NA	TGTGCCACCAGTGATCAAACCTACGAGCAGTACTTC	CATSDQTYEQYF
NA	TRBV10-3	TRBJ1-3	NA	TGTGCCATCAGTGAAGTCGGGAGGGCCTCGATCCAAGACTCTGGAAACACCATATATTTT	CAISEVGRASIQDSGNTIYF
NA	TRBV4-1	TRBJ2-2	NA	TGCGCCAGCAGCCAAGAAGGGGTCGGGGAGCTGTTTTTT	CASSQEGVGELFF
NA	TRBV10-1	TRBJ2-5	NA	TGCGCCAGCAGTGATGGGGGGACGGAGACCCAGTACTTC	CASSDGGTETQYF
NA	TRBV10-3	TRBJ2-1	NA	TGTGCCATCATGGCTAGCCAAGTTCACGATGAGCAGTTCTTC	CAIMASQVHDEQFF
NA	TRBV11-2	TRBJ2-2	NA	TGTGCCAGCAGCTCGTTCCTAGCGCCCACCGGGGAGCTGTTTTTT	CASSSFLAPTGELFF